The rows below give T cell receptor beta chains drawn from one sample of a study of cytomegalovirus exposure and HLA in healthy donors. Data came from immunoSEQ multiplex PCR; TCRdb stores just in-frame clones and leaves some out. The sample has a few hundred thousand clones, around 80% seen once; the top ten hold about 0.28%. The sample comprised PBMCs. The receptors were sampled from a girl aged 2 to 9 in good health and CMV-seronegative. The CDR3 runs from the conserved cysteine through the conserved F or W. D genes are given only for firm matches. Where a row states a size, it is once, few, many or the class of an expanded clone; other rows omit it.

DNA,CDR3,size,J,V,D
TGTGCCAGTCTTGCCCCCCAGGGTAAGGCTGGCTACACCTTC,CASLAPQGKAGYTF,-,TRBJ1-2,TRBV25-1,-
TGTGCCAGCACCAAACCACGGGCGCGGGACAATGAGCAGTTCTTC,CASTKPRARDNEQFF,-,TRBJ2-1,TRBV6-6,-
TGTGCCAGCAGCCGGGTAGTGGGACAGGGCTATGGCTACACCTTC,CASSRVVGQGYGYTF,-,TRBJ1-2,TRBV7-9,TRBD1
TGCGCCAGCAGCGGGGCGGGACAGCCGAACTATGGCTACACCTTC,CASSGAGQPNYGYTF,-,TRBJ1-2,TRBV5-1,TRBD1
TGTGCCAGCAGTAGGCTAGCGGGGGGGCGCGCCACCGGGGAGCTGTTTTTT,CASSRLAGGRATGELFF,-,TRBJ2-2,TRBV28,TRBD2
TGTGCCAGCAGCCCCCGTAGCGGTTTGAGCTCCTACAATGAGCAGTTCTTC,CASSPRSGLSSYNEQFF,-,TRBJ2-1,TRBV7-8,-
TGCGCCAGCAGCTTTGGCCAAGCAGGACAAAGTACGCAGTATTTT,CASSFGQAGQSTQYF,-,TRBJ2-3,TRBV5-1,-
TGTGCCAGCAGTTTATCTGGCTCCCGAAAACATGAGCAGTTCTTC,CASSLSGSRKHEQFF,-,TRBJ2-1,TRBV28,-
TGCAGCATTGTAGGCAGGGGACCCATGAACACTGAAGCTTTCTTT,CSIVGRGPMNTEAFF,-,TRBJ1-1,TRBV29-1,-
-,CASSTSGLISGEQYF,-,TRBJ2-7,TRBV28,-
TGTGCCAGCAGCCCTACCCTAGACAGGGTGAACACTGAAGCTTTCTTT,CASSPTLDRVNTEAFF,-,TRBJ1-1,TRBV13,TRBD1
TGTGCCAGCAGCCGCAGGACAGACAAAGAAAAACTGTTTTTT,CASSRRTDKEKLFF,-,TRBJ1-4,TRBV27,-
TGTGCCAGCAGCTTAGATTCAGACAATGAGCAGTTCTTC,CASSLDSDNEQFF,few,TRBJ2-1,TRBV7-2,-
TGTGCCAGCAGTTATCGGGGAGGGGAGACCCAGTACTTC,CASSYRGGETQYF,-,TRBJ2-5,TRBV6-5,TRBD2
TGTGCCAGTAGTATACAGGGAATCTCTGGGGCCAACGTCCTGACTTTC,CASSIQGISGANVLTF,-,TRBJ2-6,TRBV19,-
TGTGCCAGCAGTGGGGGGGGGCAGGGCGCCTACAATGAGCAGTTCTTC,CASSGGGQGAYNEQFF,-,TRBJ2-1,TRBV9,-
TGTGCCAGCTCTCCTAACAGGGGGAAGATCGCCGCGGACACTGAAGCTTTCTTT,CASSPNRGKIAADTEAFF,once,TRBJ1-1,TRBV18,TRBD1
TGTGCCAGCAGTGAAGGGGCGGACAGGGTTGAAAAACTGTTTTTT,CASSEGADRVEKLFF,-,TRBJ1-4,TRBV2,TRBD1
TGTGCCAGCAGCGCCCCGACAGGGGGAAACAATGAAAAACTGTTTTTT,CASSAPTGGNNEKLFF,-,TRBJ1-4,TRBV5-5,TRBD1
TGTGCCAGTAGGCTCGGGAACATTCAGTACTTC,CASRLGNIQYF,once,TRBJ2-4,TRBV19,-
TGTGCCAGCAGCGTAGAGGGAGAGGTATGGGGCTATGGCTACACCTTC,CASSVEGEVWGYGYTF,-,TRBJ1-2,TRBV9,-
TGTGCCAGCAGCTTAGTGACAGGGGGAGATACGCAGTATTTT,CASSLVTGGDTQYF,-,TRBJ2-3,TRBV5-8,TRBD1
TGTGCCAGCAGTCCAGAGGAGAACACTGAAGCTTTCTTT,CASSPEENTEAFF,-,TRBJ1-1,TRBV7-9,-
TGTGCCAGCAGCGAGACCGGGACAGTTACCTACAATGAGCAGTTCTTC,CASSETGTVTYNEQFF,-,TRBJ2-1,TRBV9,TRBD1
TGTGCCAGCAGCTTGTTATCGACAGGGGGAAACAATGAGCAGTTCTTC,CASSLLSTGGNNEQFF,few,TRBJ2-1,TRBV5-4,TRBD1
TGCGCCAGCAGCCACACCGGGACAGGGGACTACGAGCAGTACTTC,CASSHTGTGDYEQYF,-,TRBJ2-7,TRBV4-1,TRBD1
TGCGCCAGCACCCCCCAAACGGGACTAGCGATCCACGAGCAGTACTTC,CASTPQTGLAIHEQYF,-,TRBJ2-7,TRBV5-1,TRBD2
TGCAGCGTTGCACGGTCCCTCTCCTACAATGAGCAGTTCTTC,CSVARSLSYNEQFF,-,TRBJ2-1,TRBV29-1,-
TGTGCCAGCTCAACCACAGGGTACTCTGGAAACACCATATATTTT,CASSTTGYSGNTIYF,-,TRBJ1-3,TRBV18,-
TGTGCCAGCAGTAGGGGATCAGACAGGGCTGGGGCCAACGTCCTGACTTTC,CASSRGSDRAGANVLTF,few,TRBJ2-6,TRBV27,TRBD1
TGTGCCAGCAGCGTTGACATGAACACTGAAGCTTTCTTT,CASSVDMNTEAFF,once,TRBJ1-1,TRBV5-4,-
TGTGCCAGCAGTTACGCTTCGGGTCATAGCGACACCATATATTTT,CASSYASGHSDTIYF,-,TRBJ1-3,TRBV6-5,-
TGTGCCAGCAGCTTGGGAGGGGACACTGAAGCTTTCTTT,CASSLGGDTEAFF,-,TRBJ1-1,TRBV7-9,-
TGCGCCAGCCGACAGGGGAGGAATCAGCCCCAGCATTTT,CASRQGRNQPQHF,-,TRBJ1-5,TRBV10-2,TRBD1
TGTGCCAGTAGCCTACACTCCCTAGGGGCCACTGAAGCTTTCTTT,CASSLHSLGATEAFF,-,TRBJ1-1,TRBV19,-
TGTGCCAGCTCACCCGGACTGCGACAAGAGACCCAGTACTTC,CASSPGLRQETQYF,-,TRBJ2-5,TRBV18,-
TGTGCCAGCAGTACTCTTACCGGGGAGCTGTTTTTT,CASSTLTGELFF,-,TRBJ2-2,TRBV6-5,-
TGTGCCACCAGCAGAGCAACAGGGGGCTACAATGAGCAGTTCTTC,CATSRATGGYNEQFF,-,TRBJ2-1,TRBV15,TRBD1
TGTGCCAGCACTCGACAGGGGGTCACTGAAGCTTTCTTT,CASTRQGVTEAFF,-,TRBJ1-1,TRBV6-6,TRBD1
TGTGCCGGCGACAGGGGTGACACTGAAGCTTTCTTT,CAGDRGDTEAFF,once,TRBJ1-1,TRBV2,TRBD1
TGTGCCAGCAGTTGGGGTTTAGCGGGAGTCTCCAATGAGCAGTTCTTC,CASSWGLAGVSNEQFF,once,TRBJ2-1,TRBV27,TRBD2